This T cell receptor beta chain is drawn from a study of PD-1 blockade in classical Hodgkin lymphoma. Overall study results and limits: Undefined causes, possibly disease activity or prior therapy, underlie the repertoire differences. Lower baseline TCR diversity was reported for newly diagnosed patients than for healthy donors.

Profiling relied on immunoSEQ multiplex PCR, and the TCRdb table lists in-frame clones only, not all of them. The data contain about 36,000 clones, about 89% of them singletons. On this clone: The antigen remains unidentified.

Regarding time point: newly diagnosed, previously untreated cHL patient sample. Magnetic depletion of unwanted cells isolated CD4+ T cells from thawed PBMCs. PBMCs from patients with newly diagnosed, untreated classical Hodgkin lymphoma served as a comparison group for the relapsed/refractory trial patients. CDR3 length: 12 residues. Germline CDR1 reads MDHEN; CDR2 reads SYDVKM. The germline V and J ends were trimmed by 5 bases and 8 bases, with 12 bases remaining between them. The source of this sequence is a human donor with classical Hodgkin lymphoma. Input material: CD4+ T cells from blood. V is TRBV28 and J is TRBJ1-2; perhaps TRBD1 as D (5 bases). This CDR3 is CASSLIWGGYTF. CDR3 coding DNA: TGTGCCAGCAGTCTAATTTGGGGGGGCTACACCTTC.